The next 28 T cell receptor beta chains were all read from a single sample in a study of cytomegalovirus exposure and HLA in healthy donors. PCR amplification relied on 60 Vbeta primers (plus 13 Jbeta primers). Sequencing used immunoSEQ multiplex PCR; TCRdb keeps in-frame clones, though not all of them. The repertoire holds 100,000 to 150,000 clones, with more than 65% as singletons. The sample was PBMCs. Receptors were obtained from a woman aged 40 to 49 in good health and CMV-seropositive.

The chain employs TRBV9 and TRBJ2-1, with TRBD2 as a possible D gene (6 bases). The CDR3 is 16 amino acids. The V gene's germline CDR1 is SGDLS and CDR2 YYNGEE. Trimming cost V 3 bases and J 2 bases, with 15 bases left between them. The CDR3 coding sequence is TGTGCCAGCAGCGACCCCGGCGGGATCCCCTACAATGAGCAGTTCTTC. The encoded protein is CASSDPGGIPYNEQFF.

The gene calls are TRBV6-1 and TRBJ2-7; D might be TRBD1 (6 bases). The germline gives CDR1 MNHNS, CDR2 SASEGT. The CDR3 has 15 amino acids. Between the trimmed V and J ends, which lost 2 bases and 5 bases, there was a span of 16 bases. The CDR3 DNA sequence: TGTGCCAGCAGTGAAAGGGGGTCAGGGTGGGACGAGCAGTACTTC. The encoded protein is CASSERGSGWDEQYF.

The chain has TRBV29-1 and TRBJ2-7; 8 nucleotides line up with TRBD2. The V gene's germline CDR1 is SQVTM and CDR2 ANQGSEA. Trimming took 5 bases from V and 5 from J; bases not matched to a gene: 8. This CDR3 is 13 amino acids long. CDR3 sequence reads: CSVMAGGLDEQYF. DNA for the CDR3: TGCAGCGTTATGGCGGGAGGTCTGGACGAGCAGTACTTC.

In DNA form, the CDR3 reads TGCGCCAGCAGCTTGAGGAGCTCTGATGGCTACACCTTC. Translation gives CASSLRSSDGYTF. This sequence joins TRBV5-1 and TRBJ1-2; D call uncertain. The CDR3 is 13 amino acids. V lost 1 base to trimming and J lost 6 bases, with 10 bases between them. Per germline, CDR1 SGHRS and CDR2 YFSETQ.

The rearrangement uses TRBV19 and TRBJ2-7, with 9 bases aligning to TRBD2. V lost 3 bases to trimming and J lost 4 bases; unmatched junction nucleotides: 10. The germline CDR1 and CDR2 sequences are LNHDA and SQIVND (reference sequence). The length of the CDR3 is 16 residues. CDR3 loop: CASSMATLAGAYEQYF. The CDR3 coding sequence is TGTGCCAGTAGTATGGCCACCTTAGCGGGGGCGTACGAGCAGTACTTC.

The rearrangement joins TRBV30 to TRBJ1-1; 7 nucleotides agree with TRBD1. Per germline, CDR1 GTSNPN and CDR2 SVGIG (reference sequence). This CDR3 has 13 residues. The V segment lost 7 bases and the J segment 0 bases; nucleotides outside the gene matches: 5. CDR3 DNA sequence: TGTGCCTACTGTGACAGGGTGAACACTGAAGCTTTCTTT. Translation gives CAYCDRVNTEAFF.

This clone came up once. The V and J genes are TRBV28 and TRBJ1-1; TRBD1 aligns across 7 bases. CDR1 MDHEN and CDR2 SYDVKM come from the germline V gene. There are 15 residues in the CDR3. V trimming: 2 bases; J trimming: 0 bases; junction bases outside the gene matches: 3. DNA of the CDR3: TGTGCCAGCAGTTTAGAGGGGGCGTTGAACACTGAAGCTTTCTTT. Its translation is CASSLEGALNTEAFF.

In the case of this clone: An end of the junction does not agree with germline; a read error may underlie this. The genes are TRBV5-4 and TRBJ1-4, with TRBD1 matching 7 bases. CDR1 SGHNT and CDR2 YYREEE come from the germline V gene (reference sequence). The CDR3 spans 12 residues. This chain's CDR3 is CASSSPGQSWIF. The CDR3 DNA reads as TGTGCCAGCAGCTCACCGGGACAGAGTTGGATTTTT.

CDR3 in amino acids: CASSLLQGFDTQYF. For the CDR3, the DNA is TGTGCCAGCAGCTTATTACAGGGTTTTGATACGCAGTATTTT. The chain has TRBV7-9 and TRBJ2-3, with D tentatively TRBD1 (6 bases). CDR1 and CDR2 from the germline V gene are SEHNR and FQNEAQ (reference sequence). The V gene lost 2 bases and the J gene lost 6 bases, with 12 bases spanning the gap. The CDR3 extends over 14 amino acids.

The chain joins TRBV13 to TRBJ2-1, with D perhaps TRBD2 (6 bases). The CDR3 consists of 15 residues. CDR1 is PRHDT, CDR2 FYEKMQ, per germline (reference sequence). V lost 5 bases and J 1 base, leaving 12 bases between the germline ends. CDR3 nucleotides: TGTGCCAGCAGCCCGAGGGACTTGTCCTACAATGAGCAGTTCTTC. Its protein is CASSPRDLSYNEQFF.

This chain connects TRBV27 to TRBJ2-3; 16 bases map to TRBD2. This CDR3 contains 14 residues. Germline V gene data show CDR1 as MNHEY and CDR2 as SMNVEV (reference sequence). Trimming removed 6 bases from V and 6 bases from J; junction bases left unmatched: 0. This CDR3 is CASRGLAGGDTQYF. In DNA, the CDR3 is TGTGCCAGCAGGGGACTAGCGGGAGGGGATACGCAGTATTTT.

The table lists this clone with a count of one. The rearrangement uses TRBV5-1 and TRBJ1-5; weak D call: TRBD1 (6 bases). V was clipped by 4 bases and J by 0 bases, with 11 bases between them. This CDR3 spans 15 amino acids. Germline CDR1 reads SGHRS; CDR2 reads YFSETQ. Written as DNA, the CDR3 is TGCGCCAGCAGCGAGACAGGATATAGCAATCAGCCCCAGCATTTT. Residues: CASSETGYSNQPQHF.

The rearrangement joins TRBV28 to TRBJ2-1; 10 bases line up with TRBD2. The CDR3 length is 15 residues. After removal of 5 bases from V and 4 bases from J, the junction contained 5 bases not matched to a gene. Germline V gives CDR1 MDHEN, CDR2 SYDVKM. For the CDR3, the DNA is TGTGCCAGCAGTGCGTCTAGCGGGAGTTACAATGAGCAGTTCTTC. Translating it yields CASSASSGSYNEQFF.

This rearrangement joins TRBV11-2 to TRBJ2-1, with 8 bases lining up with TRBD1. Trimming took 4 bases from V and 4 from J; bases not matched to a gene: 9. The CDR3 runs 16 residues. From germline, CDR1 is SGHAT and CDR2 FQNNGV. In nucleotides, the CDR3 is TGTGCCAGCAGCTCGCCCCAGGGGGCTAGATACAATGAGCAGTTCTTC. Protein: CASSSPQGARYNEQFF.

This CDR3 is CASSLHRGNYEQYF. CDR3 nucleotides: TGTGCCAGCAGCTTACACAGGGGCAACTACGAGCAGTACTTC. This rearrangement joins TRBV5-4 to TRBJ2-7; the match to TRBD1 covers 7 bases. V was pared by 2 bases and J by 3 bases, with 5 bases of the junction left unmatched. The CDR3 loop spans 14 amino acids. CDR1 is SGHNT, CDR2 YYREEE, per germline (reference sequence). The full variable domain, in which reference TRBV5-4 and TRBJ2-7 provide the parts outside the CDR3, is ETGVTQSPTHLIKTRGQQVTLRCSSQSGHNTVSWYQQALGQGPQFIFQYYREEENGRGNFPPRFSGLQFPNYSSELNVNALELDDSALYLCASSLHRGNYEQYFGPGTRLTVT.

CDR3 nucleotide sequence: TGTGCCAGCAGTGATCCCGGACTAGCGGTCGGCACAGATACGCAGTATTTT. Encoded protein: CASSDPGLAVGTDTQYF. This chain links TRBV6-4 with TRBJ2-3; 10 nucleotides line up with TRBD2. V shed 3 bases and J 1 base; nucleotides not matched to a gene: 7. The CDR3 has 17 amino acids. Germline CDR1 is MRHNA and CDR2 is SNTAGT.

This clone was detected only a few times. This chain connects TRBV28 to TRBJ2-7; D is undetermined. Between the trimmed V and J ends, which lost 6 bases and 0 bases, there was a span of 6 bases. Germline V CDR1 and CDR2: MDHEN, SYDVKM. This CDR3 region has 12 residues. The CDR3 protein is CASSSFSYEQYF. CDR3 nucleotides: TGTGCCAGCAGCTCGTTCTCCTACGAGCAGTACTTC.

V and J are TRBV2 and TRBJ1-5; TRBD1 agrees at 9 bases. Germline V gene data show CDR1 as SNHLY and CDR2 as FYNNEI. CDR3 length: 14 amino acids. V was clipped by 7 bases and J by 7 bases; unmatched bases: 8. CDR3 nucleotides: TGTGCCAGCACTTACCGGGACAGGGCCCAGCCCCAGCATTTT. It encodes CASTYRDRAQPQHF.

This clone turned up a few times. The chain uses TRBV6-1 and TRBJ2-6; 8 bases map to TRBD1. The V and J ends lost 4 bases and 0 bases, in that order; junction bases with no gene match: 5. Germline CDR1 and CDR2: MNHNS and SASEGT. The CDR3 has 17 amino acids. CDR3 DNA sequence: TGTGCCAGCAGTGCTGGACAGGGTATCTCTGGGGCCAACGTCCTGACTTTC. Protein: CASSAGQGISGANVLTF.

The chain recombines TRBV4-1 with TRBJ1-5; D not resolved. CDR1 and CDR2 from the germline V gene are MGHRA and YSYEKL. The germline V and J ends were trimmed by 0 bases and 1 base, with 10 bases remaining between them. The CDR3 covers 16 residues. The CDR3 spells CASSQDRTPSNQPQHF. CDR3 nucleotide sequence: TGCGCCAGCAGCCAAGATAGGACTCCCAGCAATCAGCCCCAGCATTTT.

The chain links TRBV6-1 to TRBJ1-2; 10 bases map to TRBD1. Germline values: CDR1 MNHNS, CDR2 SASEGT. Trimming removed 7 bases from V and 7 bases from J; junction bases left unmatched: 9. The CDR3 has 14 residues. The CDR3 DNA is TGTGCCAGCACCCGGACAGGGGGAAATGGTGGCTACACCTTC. It codes for CASTRTGGNGGYTF.

The CDR3 is CASSGRDYHNEQFF. CDR3 DNA: TGTGCCAGCAGCGGACGGGACTACCACAATGAGCAGTTCTTC. This rearrangement joins TRBV13 to TRBJ2-1; 7 bases are shared with TRBD2. The ends lost 5 bases at V and 5 bases at J; junction bases unmatched: 6. The CDR3 sequence is 14 residues long. CDR1 PRHDT and CDR2 FYEKMQ come from the germline V gene (reference sequence).

V gene TRBV19 combines with J gene TRBJ1-1; 8 positions agree with TRBD1. Germline V gene data show CDR1 as LNHDA and CDR2 as SQIVND (reference sequence). J lost 4 bases, V lost 7 bases, and 11 bases had no gene match. The CDR3 covers 15 residues. The CDR3 region is CASTPQGAMSTEAFF. In nucleotides, the CDR3 is TGTGCCAGTACCCCCCAGGGGGCTATGAGCACTGAAGCTTTCTTT.

V usage is TRBV11-2 and J usage is TRBJ1-5; TRBD1 is a possible D gene (5 bases). Looked up from germline, CDR1 is SGHAT and CDR2 is FQNNGV. This CDR3 spans 14 amino acids. Trimming shortened V by 3 bases and J by 5 bases, and 11 bases separated the two germline ends. CDR3 loop: CASSFGARDQPQHF. CDR3 DNA sequence: TGTGCCAGCAGCTTTGGTGCCAGGGATCAGCCCCAGCATTTT.

The rearrangement joins TRBV28 to TRBJ2-5, with 8 bases fitting TRBD2. Germline CDR1 MDHEN, CDR2 SYDVKM. V was pared by 6 bases and J by 5 bases, with 11 bases of the junction left unmatched. The CDR3 covers 15 residues. DNA for the CDR3: TGTGCCAGCAGACCACAGTTAGCGGGAAAGGAGACCCAGTACTTC. It encodes CASRPQLAGKETQYF.

This clone appeared a few times. The chain is built from TRBV27 and TRBJ2-5, with a possible D match to TRBD1 (6 bases). V lost 5 bases, J lost 5 bases, and 18 bases lay in between. Per germline, CDR1 MNHEY and CDR2 SMNVEV (reference sequence). CDR3 length equals 15 residues. The CDR3 DNA reads TGTGCCAGCAGTCCCGGTTGGCAGGGGTGGGAGACCCAGTACTTC. Amino acid sequence: CASSPGWQGWETQYF.

The chain is built from TRBV5-1 and TRBJ2-1; D might be TRBD2 (6 bases). Per germline, CDR1 SGHRS and CDR2 YFSETQ. The CDR3 length is 16 residues. Trimming shortened V by 3 bases and J by 7 bases, and 20 bases separated the two germline ends. For the CDR3, the DNA is TGCGCCAGCAGCTGGGGCGGGGATTCGACAAGGAATGAGCAGTTCTTC. Protein sequence: CASSWGGDSTRNEQFF. The variable domain in full, with the rest retrieved from reference TRBV5-1 and TRBJ2-1, is KAGVTQTPRYLIKTRGQQVTLSCSPISGHRSVSWYQQTPGQGLQFLFEYFSETQRNKGNFPGRFSGRQFSNSRSEMNVSTLELGDSALYLCASSWGGDSTRNEQFFGPGTRLTVL.

This clone was observed a few times. The chain uses TRBV29-1 and TRBJ2-5, with a weak D call TRBD1 (6 bases). Germline loops: CDR1 SQVTM, CDR2 ANQGSEA. This CDR3 comprises 15 residues. Trimming left V 4 bases short and J 1 base short, with 16 bases between. The CDR3 bases are TGCAGCGTTGGGTTCAGGGGAAGTCCCCAAGAGACCCAGTACTTC. This sequence encodes CSVGFRGSPQETQYF.